Each of the 7 T cell receptor beta chains below was sequenced from the same sample in a study of cytomegalovirus exposure and HLA in healthy donors. The PCR used 60 Vbeta and 13 Jbeta primers. TCRdb's copy holds only in-frame clones and misses some; the assay was immunoSEQ multiplex PCR. The sample lists 170,000 or so clones, around three quarters occurring once. The sample comprised PBMCs. These receptors were collected from a boy aged 5 to 17 in good health and CMV-seronegative.

This clone was recorded only once. The rearrangement uses TRBV14 and TRBJ2-1; D is perhaps TRBD2 (6 bases). The CDR3 is 17 amino acids. Trimming removed 0 bases at V and 7 bases at J, with 19 bases between. Germline-derived CDR1 and CDR2 are SGHDN and FVKESK. In nucleotides, the CDR3 is TGTGCCAGCAGCCAAGAGTTTCCGGCGGGGCGATTTAATGAGCAGTTCTTC. This translates into CASSQEFPAGRFNEQFF.

Here the CDR3 DNA reads TGTGCCAGTATACGGGTACATCCCCCGAACACCGGGGAGCTGTTTTTT. Translating gives CASIRVHPPNTGELFF. The chain has TRBV19 and TRBJ2-2; D uncertain. The CDR3 runs to 16 residues. Trimming shortened V by 7 bases and J by 0 bases, and 15 bases separated the two germline ends. Germline V gives CDR1 LNHDA, CDR2 SQIVND (reference sequence).

The chain uses TRBV4-1 and TRBJ1-3; no definite D call. Between the trimmed V and J ends, which lost 7 bases and 0 bases, there was a span of 13 bases. This CDR3 has 15 residues. Germline CDR1 is MGHRA and CDR2 is YSYEKL. CDR3 DNA: TGCGCCAGCATGGAGCGACGGGACTCTGGAAACACCATATATTTT. Protein: CASMERRDSGNTIYF.

At least ten counts were recorded for this clone. The V and J genes are TRBV19 and TRBJ2-1; D possibly corresponds to TRBD2 (6 bases). V gave up 6 bases and J gave up 7 bases, with 13 bases separating them. The CDR3 loop spans 13 amino acids. The germline V gene encodes CDR1 LNHDA and CDR2 SQIVND (reference sequence). The CDR3 region has the DNA TGTGCCAGTAGAAGTGGAGCGGGTAATGAGCAGTTCTTC. The encoded protein is CASRSGAGNEQFF.

A word on this clone: The germline gene is not matched at one end of the junction; a read error may be the cause. The chain couples TRBV6-5 to TRBJ2-5; D is uncertain. Looked up from germline, CDR1 is MNHEY and CDR2 is SVGAGI. CDR3 length: 12 residues. The CDR3 protein is CASSGLGETRYF. DNA of the CDR3: TGTGCCAGCAGCGGTCTCGGAGAGACCCGGTACTTC.

This chain joins TRBV9 and TRBJ2-1; D may be TRBD2 (5 bases). The CDR3 length is 18 residues. Per the germline V gene, CDR1 is SGDLS and CDR2 is YYNGEE. The V end lost 0 bases, the J end lost 9 bases, and 25 bases lay between the germline ends. CDR3 loop: CASSVDSKLGRGDFEQFF. The CDR3 DNA reads TGTGCCAGCAGCGTAGATTCGAAATTGGGCCGGGGAGATTTTGAGCAGTTCTTC. The whole variable domain, remainder taken from reference TRBV9 and TRBJ2-1, is DSGVTQTPKHLITATGQRVTLRCSPRSGDLSVYWYQQSLDQGLQFLIQYYNGEERAKGNILERFSAQQFPDLHSELNLSSLELGDSALYFCASSVDSKLGRGDFEQFFGPGTRLTVL.

The chain carries TRBV7-9 and TRBJ2-3; 9 bases match TRBD1. Germline V gene sequence: CDR1 SEHNR, CDR2 FQNEAQ (reference sequence). The CDR3 is 13 amino acids. The V and J ends lost 5 bases and 6 bases, in that order; junction bases with no gene match: 3. The DNA of the CDR3 is TGTGCCAGCAGCGGACAGGGGAGTGATACGCAGTATTTT. As protein: CASSGQGSDTQYF. The full variable domain, completed using reference TRBV7-9 and TRBJ2-3, is DTGVSQNPRHKITKRGQNVTFRCDPISEHNRLYWYRQTLGQGPEFLTYFQNEAQLEKSRLLSDRFSAERPKGSFSTLEIQRTEQGDSAMYLCASSGQGSDTQYFGPGTRLTVL.